This T cell receptor (beta chain) is from a study of cytomegalovirus exposure and HLA in healthy donors. In the study overall: An earlier analysis identified 95 million to 120 million unique TCR beta sequences in some 170 million T cells.

Germline CDR1 MDHEN, CDR2 SYDVKM. This CDR3 is 14 amino acids long. Trimming stripped 2 bases from V and 6 bases from J, with 14 bases between. Primers: 60 Vbeta forward and 13 Jbeta reverse. Data came from immunoSEQ multiplex PCR; TCRdb stores just in-frame clones and leaves some out. The sample contains around 140,000 clones, 65% to 85% of which appear only once. The sample consisted of PBMCs. The chain employs TRBV28 and TRBJ2-7; D possibly corresponds to TRBD1 (6 bases). This receptor was taken from a man in his forties or fifties in good health and CMV-seronegative. Here the CDR3 DNA reads TGTGCCAGCAGTTTAATAGGGGGACCAGGCGAGCAGTACTTC. Residues: CASSLIGGPGEQYF.